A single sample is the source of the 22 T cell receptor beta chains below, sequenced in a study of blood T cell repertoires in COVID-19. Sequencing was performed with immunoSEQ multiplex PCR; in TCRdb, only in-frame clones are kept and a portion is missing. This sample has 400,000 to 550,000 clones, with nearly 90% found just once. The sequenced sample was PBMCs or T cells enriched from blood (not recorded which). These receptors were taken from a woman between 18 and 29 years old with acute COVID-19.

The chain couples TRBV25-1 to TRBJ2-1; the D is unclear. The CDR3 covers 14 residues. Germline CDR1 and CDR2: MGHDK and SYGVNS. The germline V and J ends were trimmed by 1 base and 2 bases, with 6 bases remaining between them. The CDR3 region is CASSESNPYNEQFF. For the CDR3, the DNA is TGTGCCAGCAGTGAATCTAATCCCTACAATGAGCAGTTCTTC.

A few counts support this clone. The CDR3 sequence is CASSLEVGEKSYNSPLHF. CDR3 bases: TGTGCCAGCAGTTTAGAGGTCGGGGAAAAGTCCTATAATTCACCCCTCCACTTT. The chain couples TRBV28 to TRBJ1-6; the D is unclear. The length of the CDR3 is 18 residues. Trimming shortened V by 2 bases and J by 1 base, and 15 bases separated the two germline ends. Germline V CDR1 and CDR2: MDHEN, SYDVKM.

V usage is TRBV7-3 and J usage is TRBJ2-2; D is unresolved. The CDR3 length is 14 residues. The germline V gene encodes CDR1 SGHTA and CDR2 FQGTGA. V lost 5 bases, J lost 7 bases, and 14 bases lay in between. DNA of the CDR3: TGTGCCAGCAGCGAAGGCGCTAGGAACGGGGAGCTGTTTTTT. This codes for CASSEGARNGELFF.

DNA of the CDR3: TGTGCCAGCAGCGTAGAACAGGATGTTGGGTCCGGGGAGCTGTTTTTT. This translates into CASSVEQDVGSGELFF. J is TRBJ2-2 and V is TRBV9; the D gene is possibly TRBD1 (5 bases). The CDR3 totals 16 residues. Trimming took 0 bases from V and 6 from J, leaving 15 bases between them. Germline values: CDR1 SGDLS, CDR2 YYNGEE.

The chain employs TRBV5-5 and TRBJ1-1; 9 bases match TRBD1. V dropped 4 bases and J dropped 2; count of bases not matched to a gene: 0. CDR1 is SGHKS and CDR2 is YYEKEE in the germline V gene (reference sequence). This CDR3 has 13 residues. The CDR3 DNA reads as TGTGCCAGCAGCACAGGGGGCAACACTGAAGCTTTCTTT. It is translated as CASSTGGNTEAFF.

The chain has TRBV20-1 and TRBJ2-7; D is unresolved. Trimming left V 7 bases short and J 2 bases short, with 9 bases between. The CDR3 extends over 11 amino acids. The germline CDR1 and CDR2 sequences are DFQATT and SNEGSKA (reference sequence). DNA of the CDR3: TGCAGTGTGGTCAGGACCTACGAGCAGTACTTC. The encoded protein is CSVVRTYEQYF.

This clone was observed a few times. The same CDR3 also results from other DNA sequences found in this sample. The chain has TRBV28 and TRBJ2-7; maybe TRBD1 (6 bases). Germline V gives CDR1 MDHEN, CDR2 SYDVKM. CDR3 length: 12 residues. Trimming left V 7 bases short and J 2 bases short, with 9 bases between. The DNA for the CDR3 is TGTGCCAGCAAGCAGGGGCCCTACGAGCAGTACTTC. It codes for CASKQGPYEQYF.

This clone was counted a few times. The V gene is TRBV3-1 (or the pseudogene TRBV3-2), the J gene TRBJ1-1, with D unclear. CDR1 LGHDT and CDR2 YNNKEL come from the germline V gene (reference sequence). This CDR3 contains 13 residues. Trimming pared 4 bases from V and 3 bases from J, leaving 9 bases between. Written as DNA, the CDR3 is TGTGCCAGCAGCCTGCGGTGGGACACTGAAGCTTTCTTT. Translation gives CASSLRWDTEAFF.

The CDR3 is CASSSGPPDTQYF. CDR3 bases: TGTGCCAGCAGCTCTGGCCCTCCGGATACGCAGTATTTT. This rearrangement joins TRBV11-2 to TRBJ2-3; no firm D call. From germline, CDR1 is SGHAT and CDR2 FQNNGV. V shed 4 bases and J shed 6 bases, with 11 bases lying between them. The CDR3 length is 13 residues.

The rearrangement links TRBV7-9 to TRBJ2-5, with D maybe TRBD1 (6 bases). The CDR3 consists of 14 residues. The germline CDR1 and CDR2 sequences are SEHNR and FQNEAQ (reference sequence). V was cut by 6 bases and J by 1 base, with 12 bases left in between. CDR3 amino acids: CASRAGVLQETQYF. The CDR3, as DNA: TGTGCCAGCAGGGCAGGGGTACTCCAAGAGACCCAGTACTTC.

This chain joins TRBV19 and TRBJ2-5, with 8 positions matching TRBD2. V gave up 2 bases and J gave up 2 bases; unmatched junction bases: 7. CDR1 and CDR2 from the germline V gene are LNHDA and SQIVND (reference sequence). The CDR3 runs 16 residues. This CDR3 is CASSITGGTLQETQYF. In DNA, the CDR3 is TGTGCCAGTAGTATAACGGGAGGGACCCTACAAGAGACCCAGTACTTC. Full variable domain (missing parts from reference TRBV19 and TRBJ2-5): DGGITQSPKYLFRKEGQNVTLSCEQNLNHDAMYWYRQDPGQGLRLIYYSQIVNDFQKGDIAEGYSVSREKKESFPLTVTSAQKNPTAFYLCASSITGGTLQETQYFGPGTRLLVL.

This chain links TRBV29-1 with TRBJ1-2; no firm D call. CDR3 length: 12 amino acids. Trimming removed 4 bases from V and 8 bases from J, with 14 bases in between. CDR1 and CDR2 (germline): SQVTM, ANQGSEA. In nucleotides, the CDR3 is TGCAGCGTTGTTCAGGAATCGGGGGGCTACACCTTC. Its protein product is CSVVQESGGYTF.

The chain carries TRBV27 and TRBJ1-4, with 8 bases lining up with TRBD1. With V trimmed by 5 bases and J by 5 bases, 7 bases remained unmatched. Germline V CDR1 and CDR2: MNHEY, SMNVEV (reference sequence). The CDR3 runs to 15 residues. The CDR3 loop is CASSQWTGLNEKLFF. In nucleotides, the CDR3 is TGTGCCAGCAGTCAGTGGACAGGGCTAAATGAAAAACTGTTTTTT.

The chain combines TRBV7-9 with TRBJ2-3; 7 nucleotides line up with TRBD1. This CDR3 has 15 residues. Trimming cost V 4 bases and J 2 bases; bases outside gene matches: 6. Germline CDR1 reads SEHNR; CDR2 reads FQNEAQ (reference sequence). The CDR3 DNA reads TGTGCCAGCAGCTCGGGACAGACCTACACAGATACGCAGTATTTT. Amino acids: CASSSGQTYTDTQYF. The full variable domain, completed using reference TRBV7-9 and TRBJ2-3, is DTGVSQNPRHKITKRGQNVTFRCDPISEHNRLYWYRQTLGQGPEFLTYFQNEAQLEKSRLLSDRFSAERPKGSFSTLEIQRTEQGDSAMYLCASSSGQTYTDTQYFGPGTRLTVL.

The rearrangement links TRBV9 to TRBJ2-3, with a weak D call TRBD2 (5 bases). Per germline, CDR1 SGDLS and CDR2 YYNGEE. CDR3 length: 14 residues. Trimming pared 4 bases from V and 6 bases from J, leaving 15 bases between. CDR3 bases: TGTGCCAGCAGCACCACTAGTAGAGTGGATACGCAGTATTTT. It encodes CASSTTSRVDTQYF.

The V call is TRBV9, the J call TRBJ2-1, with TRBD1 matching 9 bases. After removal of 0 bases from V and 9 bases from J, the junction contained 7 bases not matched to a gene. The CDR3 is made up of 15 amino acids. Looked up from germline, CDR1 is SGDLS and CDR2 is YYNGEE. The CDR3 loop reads CASSVVGTGSGEQFF. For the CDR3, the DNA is TGTGCCAGCAGCGTAGTGGGGACAGGGAGTGGTGAGCAGTTCTTC.

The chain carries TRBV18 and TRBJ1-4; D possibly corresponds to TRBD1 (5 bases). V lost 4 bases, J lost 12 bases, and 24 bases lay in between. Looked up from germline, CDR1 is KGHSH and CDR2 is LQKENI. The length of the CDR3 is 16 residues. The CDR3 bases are TGTGCCAGCTCACTGGAACAGACTTCTACAGGTGTGGAACTGTTTTTT. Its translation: CASSLEQTSTGVELFF.

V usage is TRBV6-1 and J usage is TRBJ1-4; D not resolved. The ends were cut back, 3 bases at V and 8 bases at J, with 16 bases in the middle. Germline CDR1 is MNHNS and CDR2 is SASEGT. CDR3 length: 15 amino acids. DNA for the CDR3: TGTGCCAGCAGTGAGTTTGAGGGATCTGGCGAAAAACTGTTTTTT. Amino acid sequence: CASSEFEGSGEKLFF.

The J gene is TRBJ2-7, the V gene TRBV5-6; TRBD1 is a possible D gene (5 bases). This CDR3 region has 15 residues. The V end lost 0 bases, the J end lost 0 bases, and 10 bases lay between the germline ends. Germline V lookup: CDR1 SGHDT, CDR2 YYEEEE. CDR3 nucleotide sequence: TGTGCCAGCAGCTTGGAGTACAGGCTCTCCTACGAGCAGTACTTC. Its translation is CASSLEYRLSYEQYF.

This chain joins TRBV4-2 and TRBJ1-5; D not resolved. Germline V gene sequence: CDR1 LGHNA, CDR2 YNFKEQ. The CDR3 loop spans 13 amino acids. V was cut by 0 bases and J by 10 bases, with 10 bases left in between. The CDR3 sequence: CASSQDLGEPQHF. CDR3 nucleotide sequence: TGTGCCAGCAGCCAAGATTTGGGCGAACCCCAGCATTTT.

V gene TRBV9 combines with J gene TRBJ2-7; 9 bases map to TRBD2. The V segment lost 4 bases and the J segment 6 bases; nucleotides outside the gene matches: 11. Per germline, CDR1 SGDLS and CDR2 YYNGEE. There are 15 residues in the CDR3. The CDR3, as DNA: TGTGCCAGCAGCTCAAGTCCGGAGCGGGAGGTCGAGCAGTACTTC. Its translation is CASSSSPEREVEQYF.

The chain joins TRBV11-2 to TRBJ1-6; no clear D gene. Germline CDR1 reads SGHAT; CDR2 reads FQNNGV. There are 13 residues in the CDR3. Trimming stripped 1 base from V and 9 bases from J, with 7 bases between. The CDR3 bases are TGTGCCAGCAGCTTAGTGGGGAGTTCACCCCTCCACTTT. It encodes CASSLVGSSPLHF. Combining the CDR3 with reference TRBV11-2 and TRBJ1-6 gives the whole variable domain EAGVAQSPRYKIIEKRQSVAFWCNPISGHATLYWYQQILGQGPKLLIQFQNNGVVDDSQLPKDRFSAERLKGVDSTLKIQPAKLEDSAVYLCASSLVGSSPLHFGNGTRLTVT.